This T cell receptor (beta chain) was recorded in a study of glioma-infiltrating T cells. With 3 bases removed from V and 7 bases from J, the gap between germline ends came to 9 bases. CDR3 length: 13 residues. The iRepertoire nested amplicon-rescue multiplex PCR amplified TCR alpha and beta CDR3s from RNA. TCRdb used MiXCR to reprocess the multiplex PCR reads, holding one entry per CDR3 protein. Of about 410,000 distinct CDR3 sequences in the sample, 35% to 45% were seen once. The J gene is TRBJ1-4, the V gene TRBV12-3 or TRBV12-4, with D hard to call. Input material: glioma tissue, nonneoplastic brain tissue, or PBMCs (not recorded which). The TCR comes from a human donor with low-grade glioma or glioblastoma, undergoing nonglioma brain surgery, or in good health (not recorded which). The CDR3 DNA reads as TGTGCCAGCAGTTTCTTTCGGGGTGAAAAACTGTTTTTT. Its protein is CASSFFRGEKLFF.